This passage covers 31 T cell receptor beta chains from one sample sequenced in a study of beta chain features in type 1 diabetes. Study-wide points: TCRB CDR3s from Type 1 diabetes patients were moderately but significantly shorter in all four CD4+ subsets.

Expressed TCRB transcripts were sequenced, since all the RNA that had been isolated was reverse transcribed. The method was immunoSEQ multiplex PCR; TCRdb's version includes in-frame clones alone and lacks a portion of them. The table shows a few hundred thousand clones, with roughly 13% occurring only once. Their recognized antigens are unknown. Specimen: naive CD4+ T cells from blood. These receptor sequences come from a man under 40 with type 1 diabetes.

This clone came up a few times. The sample has other DNA sequences that encode this CDR3 too. The chain is built from TRBV7-2 and TRBJ2-5, with 7 bases lining up with TRBD1. Germline V gene lookup returns CDR1 SGHTA and CDR2 FQGNSA. The length of the CDR3 is 14 residues. V dropped 5 bases and J dropped 2; count of bases not matched to a gene: 5. CDR3 nucleotide sequence: TGTGCCAGCAGCCCCCGCAGGGGGCAAGAGACCCAGTACTTC. Translating it yields CASSPRRGQETQYF.

This clone was seen more than once but under ten times. The chain is built from TRBV5-4 and TRBJ2-1; 9 bases agree with TRBD2. This CDR3 spans 15 amino acids. CDR1 SGHNT and CDR2 YYREEE come from the germline V gene (reference sequence). V shed 4 bases, J shed 3 bases, and the junction held 5 bases outside the gene matches. DNA for the CDR3: TGTGCCAGCAGCAGCCAGCGGGGGGACTACAATGAGCAGTTCTTC. This sequence encodes CASSSQRGDYNEQFF. Variable domain in full (rest from reference TRBV5-4 and TRBJ2-1): ETGVTQSPTHLIKTRGQQVTLRCSSQSGHNTVSWYQQALGQGPQFIFQYYREEENGRGNFPPRFSGLQFPNYSSELNVNALELDDSALYLCASSSQRGDYNEQFFGPGTRLTVL.

This clone turned up a few times. The rearrangement uses TRBV7-9 and TRBJ1-5; D is uncertain. CDR1 is SEHNR and CDR2 is FQNEAQ in the germline V gene (reference sequence). V was shortened by 3 bases and J by 11 bases, with 14 bases between the two germline ends. CDR3 size: 13 residues. The CDR3 loop is CASSLGAQAAQHF. Here the CDR3 DNA reads TGTGCCAGCAGCTTGGGAGCCCAGGCGGCCCAGCATTTT.

This clone was seen a few times. The rearrangement joins TRBV7-2 to TRBJ2-5; 7 nucleotides match TRBD1. CDR3 length equals 16 residues. V shed 1 base, J shed 2 bases, and the junction held 7 bases outside the gene matches. Germline V CDR1 and CDR2: SGHTA, FQGNSA. The CDR3 coding sequence is TGTGCCAGCAGCTTAGTAGGGAGACAGGGACAAGAGACCCAGTACTTC. Amino acid sequence: CASSLVGRQGQETQYF.

The chain couples TRBV5-1 to TRBJ1-1; 7 bases agree with TRBD1. With 2 bases clipped from V and 7 bases from J, the junction kept 2 bases outside the gene matches. The CDR3 runs 12 residues. Looked up from germline, CDR1 is SGHRS and CDR2 is YFSETQ. For the CDR3, the DNA is TGCGCCAGCAGCTTAGGACAGGATGAAGCTTTCTTT. It specifies CASSLGQDEAFF.

This chain links TRBV7-2 with TRBJ2-5; 10 nucleotides agree with TRBD2. Per germline, CDR1 SGHTA and CDR2 FQGNSA. V trimming: 3 bases; J trimming: 12 bases; junction bases outside the gene matches: 7. CDR3 size: 13 residues. CDR3: CASSFRLAGEEYF. As DNA, the CDR3 is TGTGCCAGCAGCTTCCGGCTAGCGGGAGAAGAGTACTTC. Full variable domain (rest looked up from reference TRBV7-2 and TRBJ2-5): GAGVSQSPSNKVTEKGKDVELRCDPISGHTALYWYRQSLGQGLEFLIYFQGNSAPDKSGLPSDRFSAERTGGSVSTLTIQRTQQEDSAVYLCASSFRLAGEEYFGPGTRLLVL.

A few counts support this clone. The chain has TRBV10-3 and TRBJ2-7, with D perhaps TRBD2 (5 bases). The CDR3 has 14 amino acids. V lost 7 bases, J lost 0 bases, and 13 bases lay in between. The germline CDR1 and CDR2 sequences are ENHRY and SYGVKD. The CDR3 DNA reads as TGTGCCATCACTCGCGGGTTAAGCTCCTACGAGCAGTACTTC. It yields the protein CAITRGLSSYEQYF.

The chain is built from TRBV4-1 and TRBJ2-1, with 15 bases fitting TRBD2. Germline loops: CDR1 MGHRA, CDR2 YSYEKL. V lost 4 bases and J lost 10; bases outside the gene matches: 5. CDR3 length equals 15 residues. CDR3 sequence (DNA): TGCGCCAGCAGCCCCCCCGGACTAGCGGGAGGGGAGCAGTTCTTC. Its translation: CASSPPGLAGGEQFF.

About this clone: The germline gene is not matched at one end of the junction; a read error may be the cause. The chain joins TRBV5-1 to TRBJ2-1, with 13 bases matching TRBD2. This CDR3 is 15 amino acids long. Germline-derived CDR1 and CDR2 are SGHRS and YFSETQ. For the CDR3, the DNA is TGCGCCAGCAGCTTGGCCGGGGAGACTAGCGGGAGGACGATCTTC. Translated: CASSLAGETSGRTIF. Together with reference TRBV5-1 and TRBJ2-1, the CDR3 gives the full variable domain: KAGVTQTPRYLIKTRGQQVTLSCSPISGHRSVSWYQQTPGQGLQFLFEYFSETQRNKGNFPGRFSGRQFSNSRSEMNVSTLELGDSALYLCASSLAGETSGRTIFGPGTRLTVL.

To note about this clone: This same CDR3 is encoded by further DNA sequences in the sample. The rearrangement uses TRBV5-4 and TRBJ2-2; 8 nucleotides line up with TRBD1. The CDR3 totals 15 residues. V shed 2 bases, J shed 3 bases, and the junction held 3 bases outside the gene matches. Germline loops: CDR1 SGHNT, CDR2 YYREEE (reference sequence). The CDR3 DNA sequence: TGTGCCAGCAGCTTAGGACAGGGTTACACCGGGGAGCTGTTTTTT. It specifies CASSLGQGYTGELFF.

The chain carries TRBV6-1 and TRBJ2-2; TRBD2 is a possible D gene (6 bases). Trimming stripped 10 bases from V and 5 bases from J, with 20 bases between. The CDR3 totals 15 residues. Germline CDR1 and CDR2: MNHNS and SASEGT. Here the CDR3 reads CATMPGGTLTGELFF. The CDR3 nucleotides are TGTGCCACCATGCCCGGCGGGACCCTGACCGGGGAGCTGTTTTTT.

The chain recombines TRBV28 with TRBJ2-4; D may be TRBD1 (5 bases). Trimming shortened V by 3 bases and J by 3 bases, and 12 bases separated the two germline ends. CDR3 length: 15 amino acids. Per the germline V gene, CDR1 is MDHEN and CDR2 is SYDVKM. CDR3 DNA sequence: TGTGCCAGCAGTTTGGGCGACACAGGCAAAAACATTCAGTACTTC. Its translation is CASSLGDTGKNIQYF. The full variable domain, in which reference TRBV28 and TRBJ2-4 provide the parts outside the CDR3, is DVKVTQSSRYLVKRTGEKVFLECVQDMDHENMFWYRQDPGLGLRLIYFSYDVKMKEKGDIPEGYSVSREKKERFSLILESASTNQTSMYLCASSLGDTGKNIQYFGAGTRLSVL.

This clone was counted only a few times. V usage is TRBV2 and J usage is TRBJ1-2; 9 bases match TRBD1. This CDR3 spans 14 amino acids. Germline V gene sequence: CDR1 SNHLY, CDR2 FYNNEI. After removal of 6 bases from V and 5 bases from J, the junction contained 7 bases not matched to a gene. In nucleotides, the CDR3 is TGTGCCAGCAGACCGGGACAGGGAACGTATGGCTACACCTTC. Translation gives CASRPGQGTYGYTF.

The chain combines TRBV5-1 with TRBJ1-5; D not certain. V gave up 3 bases and J gave up 6 bases, with 13 bases separating them. This CDR3 region has 14 residues. CDR1 is SGHRS, CDR2 YFSETQ, per germline. CDR3 residues: CASSSGSSGQPQHF. The DNA for the CDR3 is TGCGCCAGCAGCTCCGGGTCGTCCGGTCAGCCCCAGCATTTT.

This clone was counted only a few times. The chain carries TRBV15 and TRBJ1-4; D call uncertain. Per the germline V gene, CDR1 is LNHNV and CDR2 is YYDKDF (reference sequence). The CDR3 runs 13 residues. Trimming stripped 1 base from V and 8 bases from J, with 8 bases between. Here the CDR3 DNA reads TGTGCCACCAGCAGAGTTCTGCGCGAAAAACTGTTTTTT. Its protein product is CATSRVLREKLFF.

V usage is TRBV10-3 and J usage is TRBJ2-7, with 9 bases fitting TRBD1. Germline loops: CDR1 ENHRY, CDR2 SYGVKD. J lost 5 bases, V lost 6 bases, and 14 bases had no gene match. This CDR3 comprises 16 residues. As DNA, the CDR3 is TGTGCCATCAGCGGTAGCCGGGGGACAGGGCCACACGAGCAGTACTTC. Translating it yields CAISGSRGTGPHEQYF.

The chain couples TRBV6-6 to TRBJ1-1, with D possibly matching TRBD1 (6 bases). Germline-derived CDR1 and CDR2 are MNHNY and SVGAGI (reference sequence). CDR3 length: 15 amino acids. Trimming removed 4 bases at V and 4 bases at J, with 16 bases between. The CDR3 is CASSSGQTGGTEAFF. The CDR3 bases are TGTGCCAGCAGTTCCGGACAGACGGGTGGCACTGAAGCTTTCTTT.

Here the CDR3 DNA reads TGCGCCAGCCAAAAGGACAGGCCAGGGTCGACGCAGTATTTT. Its protein is CASQKDRPGSTQYF. The chain recombines TRBV5-1 with TRBJ2-3; TRBD1 agrees at 7 bases. V lost 7 bases, J lost 9 bases, and 14 bases stayed unmatched. This CDR3 comprises 14 residues. Germline V gives CDR1 SGHRS, CDR2 YFSETQ.

The chain joins TRBV7-3 to TRBJ2-1, with 12 bases identical to TRBD2. V lost 5 bases, J lost 5 bases, and 7 bases stayed unmatched. The germline V gene encodes CDR1 SGHTA and CDR2 FQGTGA. The CDR3 is made up of 16 amino acids. The CDR3 region has the DNA TGTGCCAGCAGCGCACTGGGGACTAGCGGGCACAATGAGCAGTTCTTC. Residues: CASSALGTSGHNEQFF.

This clone occurred a few times. This chain links TRBV4-3 with TRBJ2-2; D not resolved. CDR1 LGHNA and CDR2 YSLEER come from the germline V gene. The V gene lost 4 bases and the J gene lost 4 bases, with 13 bases spanning the gap. There are 15 residues in the CDR3. For the CDR3, the DNA is TGCGCCAGCAGCCCACGCTTGGGCGTCACCGGGGAGCTGTTTTTT. It translates to CASSPRLGVTGELFF.

There are a few counts of this clone. The chain has TRBV28 and TRBJ2-1, with 8 positions matching TRBD1. The CDR3 has 15 amino acids. Germline CDR1 reads MDHEN; CDR2 reads SYDVKM. The trim removed 7 bases at V and 7 bases at J, leaving 12 bases unmatched. CDR3 sequence: CASNSRAGGGNEQFF. In nucleotides, the CDR3 is TGTGCCAGCAACTCTAGGGCAGGGGGCGGGAATGAGCAGTTCTTC.

This clone showed up just a few times. This chain uses TRBV7-2 with TRBJ2-7; 7 nucleotides line up with TRBD2. Per germline, CDR1 SGHTA and CDR2 FQGNSA. The junction had 9 bases not matched to a gene; V was cut back by 6 bases and J by 4 bases. The CDR3 consists of 14 residues. The CDR3 nucleotides are TGTGCCAGCAGGACCGGACTAGAGGATTACGAGCAGTACTTC. It codes for CASRTGLEDYEQYF.

The V and J genes are TRBV5-1 and TRBJ2-3, with 7 bases fitting TRBD1. CDR1 is SGHRS and CDR2 is YFSETQ in the germline V gene. The CDR3 spans 15 residues. V lost 2 bases, J lost 2 bases, and 5 bases stayed unmatched. For the CDR3, the DNA is TGCGCCAGCAGCTTTGTGACAGGGTCCACAGATACGCAGTATTTT. Translated: CASSFVTGSTDTQYF.

The table lists this clone with a few counts. CDR3 protein: CASSINRDSNTEAFF. The CDR3 nucleotides are TGTGCCAGTAGTATCAACAGGGATTCGAACACTGAAGCTTTCTTT. V and J are TRBV19 and TRBJ1-1; TRBD1 might be the D (6 bases). This CDR3 comprises 15 residues. Germline CDR1 is LNHDA and CDR2 is SQIVND (reference sequence). Between the trimmed V and J ends, which lost 3 bases and 1 base, there was a span of 12 bases.

The J gene is TRBJ1-1, the V gene TRBV30; possibly TRBD1 for D (5 bases). Germline CDR1 and CDR2: GTSNPN and SVGIG (reference sequence). V was clipped by 0 bases and J by 5 bases, with 10 bases between them. CDR3 length equals 13 residues. The CDR3 here is CAWSVQAQTEAFF. CDR3 coding DNA: TGTGCCTGGAGTGTACAGGCGCAAACTGAAGCTTTCTTT.

This clone was detected only a few times. The rearrangement links TRBV5-6 to TRBJ2-5; 10 nucleotides match TRBD2. The CDR3 is 14 amino acids. The germline gives CDR1 SGHDT, CDR2 YYEEEE. J lost 5 bases, V lost 2 bases, and 3 bases had no gene match. The CDR3 reads CASSFLAGVETQYF. The CDR3 nucleotides are TGTGCCAGCAGCTTCCTAGCGGGAGTTGAGACCCAGTACTTC.

The chain couples TRBV2 to TRBJ2-3, with a possible D match to TRBD2 (7 bases). The CDR3 sequence is 14 residues long. Per the germline V gene, CDR1 is SNHLY and CDR2 is FYNNEI. V shed 1 base and J shed 6 bases, with 11 bases lying between them. The CDR3 DNA sequence: TGTGCCAGCAGTGAAGAAGGGGGGGGTGATACGCAGTATTTT. This codes for CASSEEGGGDTQYF.

This clone has only a few counts. This chain joins TRBV7-2 and TRBJ2-2, with TRBD2 identical over 7 bases. V was clipped by 0 bases and J by 5 bases; unmatched bases: 3. CDR1 SGHTA and CDR2 FQGNSA come from the germline V gene. The CDR3 length is 15 residues. The DNA for the CDR3 is TGTGCCAGCAGCTTAGCGCTCGGGGGGACCGGGGAGCTGTTTTTT. This translates into CASSLALGGTGELFF.

J is TRBJ2-1 and V is TRBV14; D gene unclear. Germline CDR1 and CDR2: SGHDN and FVKESK. V was pared by 4 bases and J by 0 bases, with 10 bases between. This CDR3 has 15 residues. This chain's CDR3 is CASSPSAGSYNEQFF. CDR3 nucleotides: TGTGCCAGCAGCCCATCCGCAGGCTCCTACAATGAGCAGTTCTTC.

J is TRBJ2-1 and V is TRBV5-6, with 9 positions matching TRBD2. J lost 6 bases, V lost 4 bases, and 2 bases had no gene match. Germline V gene lookup returns CDR1 SGHDT and CDR2 YYEEEE. This CDR3 has 13 amino acids. CDR3 nucleotide sequence: TGTGCCAGCAGCAGAGCGGGAGGCAATGAGCAGTTCTTC. Its protein is CASSRAGGNEQFF. The complete variable domain, with remaining parts taken from reference TRBV5-6 and TRBJ2-1, reads DAGVTQSPTHLIKTRGQQVTLRCSPKSGHDTVSWYQQALGQGPQFIFQYYEEEERQRGNFPDRFSGHQFPNYSSELNVNALLLGDSALYLCASSRAGGNEQFFGPGTRLTVL.

The chain employs TRBV5-1 and TRBJ2-1; TRBD2 matches 10 bases. Per the germline V gene, CDR1 is SGHRS and CDR2 is YFSETQ. V gave up 5 bases and J gave up 1 base; unmatched junction bases: 18. CDR3 length: 20 amino acids. CDR3 nucleotide sequence: TGCGCCAGCAGACTGAGGGGAGGACTAGCGGACACTACTTCCTACAATGAGCAGTTCTTC. Its translation: CASRLRGGLADTTSYNEQFF.